This TCR beta chain was retrieved from a study of cytomegalovirus exposure and HLA in healthy donors. On this clone: What it recognizes is unknown.

General observations from the study: Generally TCR sequences proved uncommon, though certain public TCRs appeared in numerous donors. In the approximately 120 validation repertoires, a later analysis found that first-cohort TCR clusters tended to co-occur. As was reported, the classifier diagnosed cytomegalovirus status with high specificity and sensitivity.

The assay was immunoSEQ multiplex PCR, and TCRdb's table has in-frame clones only and misses some. Of about 160,000 clones in the sample, roughly 91% were seen once. Per germline, CDR1 MGHDK and CDR2 SYGVNS. The CDR3 consists of 14 residues. Trimming took 2 bases from V and 0 from J, leaving 6 bases between them. The donors belonged to the roughly 120-subject validation cohort, separate from the roughly 700-subject first cohort. The gene calls are TRBV25-1 and TRBJ2-3; D is uncertain. This receptor was obtained from a woman younger than 35 in good health and CMV-seropositive. The sample taken for sequencing was PBMCs. The CDR3: CASSEVHSTDTQYF. CDR3 DNA sequence: TGTGCCAGCAGTGAAGTCCATAGCACAGATACGCAGTATTTT.